Presented here are 25 T cell receptor beta chains from one specimen sequenced in a study of blood T cell repertoires in COVID-19. Measured with immunoSEQ multiplex PCR; TCRdb has only the in-frame clones, and not every one. This sample yields roughly 180,000 clones, of which 79% are seen a single time; 8.1% belongs to the top ten. Specimen: peripheral blood. These receptors were collected from a woman aged 55-75 years with COVID-19, enrolled during active disease.

This clone is a singleton in its sample. The V call is TRBV11-2, the J call TRBJ2-3; D is possibly TRBD2 (6 bases). The CDR3 has 12 residues. The germline V and J ends were trimmed by 5 bases and 6 bases, with 9 bases remaining between them. The germline V gene has CDR1 SGHAT and CDR2 FQNNGV. CDR3 in amino acids: CASSPGRDTQYF. The DNA for the CDR3 is TGTGCCAGCAGCCCGGGGAGGGATACGCAGTATTTT.

The chain combines TRBV7-6 with TRBJ2-2, with D tentatively TRBD1 (6 bases). Trimming took off 5 bases at V and 2 bases at J, with 12 bases between the two ends. Looked up from germline, CDR1 is SGHVS and CDR2 is FNYEAQ. This CDR3 spans 15 amino acids. CDR3 loop: CASSLGQPNTGELFF. The CDR3 DNA follows: TGTGCCAGCAGCCTAGGACAGCCTAACACCGGGGAGCTGTTTTTT.

J is TRBJ1-6 and V is TRBV28, with D maybe TRBD1 (5 bases). The CDR3 covers 14 residues. Trimming took 3 bases from V and 7 from J, leaving 10 bases between them. Germline V lookup: CDR1 MDHEN, CDR2 SYDVKM. CDR3 amino acids: CASSLSGHNSPLHF. CDR3 sequence (DNA): TGTGCCAGCAGTTTGTCAGGGCACAATTCACCCCTCCACTTT. Combining the CDR3 with reference TRBV28 and TRBJ1-6 gives the whole variable domain DVKVTQSSRYLVKRTGEKVFLECVQDMDHENMFWYRQDPGLGLRLIYFSYDVKMKEKGDIPEGYSVSREKKERFSLILESASTNQTSMYLCASSLSGHNSPLHFGNGTRLTVT.

The chain uses TRBV29-1 and TRBJ1-6; no clear D. This CDR3 region has 14 residues. Germline-derived CDR1 and CDR2 are SQVTM and ANQGSEA. V was cut by 6 bases and J by 7 bases, with 16 bases left in between. The CDR3 coding sequence is TGCAGCGTCCTCTTAGAGGGAGGAAATTCACCCCTCCACTTT. Translated: CSVLLEGGNSPLHF. Drawing the rest from reference TRBV29-1 and TRBJ1-6, the complete variable domain is SAVISQKPSRDICQRGTSLTIQCQVDSQVTMMFWYRQQPGQSLTLIATANQGSEATYESGFVIDKFPISRPNLTFSTLTVSNMSPEDSSIYLCSVLLEGGNSPLHFGNGTRLTVT.

CDR3 bases: TGTGCCAGCAGCCAAAGCCCCTCTGGGGCCAACGTCCTGACTTTC. Its translation is CASSQSPSGANVLTF. This chain joins TRBV3-1 (or the pseudogene TRBV3-2) and TRBJ2-6; D gene unclear. V shed 2 bases and J shed 0 bases, with 5 bases lying between them. Germline V gene sequence: CDR1 LGHDT, CDR2 YNNKEL (reference sequence). This CDR3 is 15 amino acids long.

CDR3 bases: TGTGCCAGCAGCTTAGGGACAGGGGAGGAGGATGAGCAGTTCTTC. This sequence encodes CASSLGTGEEDEQFF. This chain joins TRBV11-3 and TRBJ2-1, with 9 positions matching TRBD1. Germline CDR1 SGHNT, CDR2 YENEEA. Trimming at V came to 1 base and at J to 8 bases, leaving 6 bases not matched to a gene. The CDR3 consists of 15 residues.

This rearrangement joins TRBV19 to TRBJ2-6; possible D gene TRBD2, 6 bases. The CDR3 has 14 residues. Per the germline V gene, CDR1 is LNHDA and CDR2 is SQIVND (reference sequence). Trimming removed 8 bases from V and 0 bases from J, with 8 bases in between. The chain's CDR3 is CASGGSSGANVLTF. The CDR3 DNA reads TGTGCCAGTGGGGGGAGCTCTGGGGCCAACGTCCTGACTTTC.

The V call is TRBV5-1, the J call TRBJ2-3, with 10 bases identical to TRBD2. The CDR3 length is 14 residues. CDR1 SGHRS and CDR2 YFSETQ come from the germline V gene. CDR3 amino acids: CVSAGGPGTDTQYF. For the CDR3, the DNA is TGCGTTTCAGCGGGGGGGCCGGGCACAGATACGCAGTATTTT. The full variable domain, rest sourced from reference TRBV5-1 and TRBJ2-3, is KAGVTQTPRYLIKTRGQQVTLSCSPISGHRSVSWYQQTPGQGLQFLFEYFSETQRNKGNFPGRFSGRQFSNSRSEMNVSTLELGDSALYLCVSAGGPGTDTQYFGPGTRLTVL.

The sample holds one count of this clone. The chain uses TRBV5-5 and TRBJ1-1; D not certain. This CDR3 spans 13 amino acids. Per germline, CDR1 SGHKS and CDR2 YYEKEE (reference sequence). The germline V and J ends were trimmed by 0 bases and 11 bases, with 14 bases remaining between them. The CDR3 sequence is CASSLAGGISAFF. The CDR3 nucleotides read TGTGCCAGCAGCTTGGCGGGTGGAATTTCGGCTTTCTTT.

CDR3 nucleotides: TGTGCCAGCAGCGTCGACAGTATGAACACTGAAGCTTTCTTT. This gives the protein CASSVDSMNTEAFF. The chain links TRBV9 to TRBJ1-1; possibly TRBD1 for D (5 bases). Trimming cost V 2 bases and J 0 bases, with 8 bases left between them. The CDR3 has 14 residues. CDR1 is SGDLS, CDR2 YYNGEE, per germline.

This clone was observed a few times. The chain carries TRBV5-1 and TRBJ2-2; D is uncertain. Between the trimmed V and J ends, which lost 6 bases and 1 base, there was a span of 10 bases. This CDR3 comprises 14 residues. CDR1 and CDR2 (germline): SGHRS, YFSETQ. The CDR3 sequence is CASTPAENTGELFF. CDR3 nucleotide sequence: TGCGCCAGCACCCCTGCGGAGAACACCGGGGAGCTGTTTTTT.

V usage is TRBV5-6 and J usage is TRBJ2-1; D gene unclear. The CDR3 extends over 12 amino acids. Germline V gene lookup returns CDR1 SGHDT and CDR2 YYEEEE. V was cut by 2 bases and J by 5 bases, with 5 bases left in between. The CDR3 DNA follows: TGTGCCAGCAGCTTCGTAAACAATGAGCAGTTCTTC. This sequence encodes CASSFVNNEQFF.

This chain uses TRBV2 with TRBJ2-7; weak D call: TRBD2 (5 bases). V lost 3 bases and J lost 7, with 13 bases in between. The CDR3 is 13 residues long. The germline V gene has CDR1 SNHLY and CDR2 FYNNEI. The CDR3 DNA sequence: TGTGCCAGCAGTGATTCGGCGGGTTGGGAGCAGTACGTC. The encoded protein is CASSDSAGWEQYV.

V usage is TRBV5-1 and J usage is TRBJ1-2, with TRBD1 matching over 8 bases. This CDR3 has 18 residues. The junction had 13 bases not matched to a gene; V was cut back by 1 base and J by 2 bases. Per germline, CDR1 SGHRS and CDR2 YFSETQ. CDR3 sequence: CASSLTGGTGISNYGYTF. The CDR3 nucleotides are TGCGCCAGCAGCTTGACCGGCGGGACAGGAATCTCCAACTATGGCTACACCTTC.

The V and J genes are TRBV28 and TRBJ2-2; tentatively, D is TRBD2 (6 bases). Germline loops: CDR1 MDHEN, CDR2 SYDVKM. This CDR3 contains 16 residues. The ends were cut back, 6 bases at V and 0 bases at J, with 14 bases in the middle. CDR3 in amino acids: CASSSLGTPNTGELFF. The CDR3 DNA reads as TGTGCCAGCAGCTCGCTTGGGACTCCGAACACCGGGGAGCTGTTTTTT.

The gene calls are TRBV7-3 and TRBJ2-3; TRBD2 matches 12 bases. Germline V gene sequence: CDR1 SGHTA, CDR2 FQGTGA. V gave up 5 bases and J gave up 3 bases; unmatched junction bases: 3. This CDR3 has 15 residues. The CDR3 bases are TGTGCCAGCAGCGCTAGCGGGGGGGCAACAGATACGCAGTATTTT. Amino acids: CASSASGGATDTQYF. The full variable domain, its missing parts supplied by reference TRBV7-3 and TRBJ2-3, is GAGVSQTPSNKVTEKGKYVELRCDPISGHTALYWYRQSLGQGPEFLIYFQGTGAADDSGLPNDRFFAVRPEGSVSTLKIQRTERGDSAVYLCASSASGGATDTQYFGPGTRLTVL.

The chain joins TRBV18 to TRBJ2-1, with TRBD2 matching over 13 bases. This CDR3 spans 19 amino acids. Germline CDR1 KGHSH, CDR2 LQKENI. The V and J ends lost 0 bases and 7 bases, in that order; junction bases with no gene match: 12. CDR3: CASSPPKGTSGVGRNEQFF. DNA for the CDR3: TGTGCCAGCTCACCACCGAAAGGGACTAGCGGGGTCGGCCGAAATGAGCAGTTCTTC.

V is TRBV6-5 and J is TRBJ2-2, with 8 bases lining up with TRBD1. The V segment lost 7 bases and the J segment 8 bases; nucleotides outside the gene matches: 12. The CDR3 loop spans 15 amino acids. Per the germline V gene, CDR1 is MNHEY and CDR2 is SVGAGI. The CDR3 bases are TGTGCCAGCAACGTCGGGACAGGTCCTCGAGGGGAGCTGTTTTTT. The encoded protein is CASNVGTGPRGELFF.

This clone was counted between two and nine times. This chain connects TRBV4-1 to TRBJ2-2; 10 nucleotides agree with TRBD1. Germline V gives CDR1 MGHRA, CDR2 YSYEKL. V shed 0 bases and J 7 bases; nucleotides not matched to a gene: 8. This CDR3 has 17 residues. In DNA, the CDR3 is TGCGCCAGCAGCCAAGATATCGGGACAGGGGTCGGCGGGGAGCTGTTTTTT. It is translated as CASSQDIGTGVGGELFF.

This chain links TRBV6-2 or TRBV6-3 with TRBJ2-2; D perhaps matches TRBD1 (5 bases). Per germline, CDR1 MNHEY and CDR2 SVGEGT. CDR3 length equals 15 residues. Trimming took off 6 bases at V and 9 bases at J, with 20 bases between the two ends. The CDR3 DNA follows: TGTGCCAGCAGCCCTTCCCGTGGGCAGGGCAGGGAGCTGTTTTTT. Translated: CASSPSRGQGRELFF.

The V and J genes are TRBV19 and TRBJ1-2, with D perhaps TRBD1 (5 bases). The germline gives CDR1 LNHDA, CDR2 SQIVND (reference sequence). V dropped 2 bases and J dropped 8 bases, with 15 bases sitting between them. CDR3 length equals 14 residues. CDR3 sequence (DNA): TGTGCCAGTAGTATACCACTCGGGGGGTACGGCTACACCTTC. Translated: CASSIPLGGYGYTF.

The genes are TRBV18 and TRBJ2-1; TRBD1 agrees at 11 bases. V lost 4 bases and J lost 8; bases outside the gene matches: 10. The CDR3 totals 16 residues. Germline CDR1 KGHSH, CDR2 LQKENI. In DNA form, the CDR3 reads TGTGCCAGCTCACGATCTCCGGACAGGGGGCGGGATGAGCAGTTCTTC. This translates into CASSRSPDRGRDEQFF.

This clone was picked up one time. The chain uses TRBV2 and TRBJ2-2, with 7 positions matching TRBD2. Unmatched junction bases numbered 6, after V lost 7 bases and J lost 4 bases. Germline values: CDR1 SNHLY, CDR2 FYNNEI. The CDR3 extends over 14 amino acids. This CDR3 reads CASKGLVGTGELFF. DNA of the CDR3: TGTGCCAGCAAAGGACTAGTCGGCACCGGGGAGCTGTTTTTT.

This chain joins TRBV29-1 and TRBJ1-2; 11 bases are a match to TRBD1. Trimming removed 5 bases from V and 2 bases from J; junction bases left unmatched: 7. The CDR3 length is 15 residues. Germline-derived CDR1 and CDR2 are SQVTM and ANQGSEA. The CDR3 nucleotides are TGCAGCGTTCAAAGGACAGGGGGCGAGAACTATGGCTACACCTTC. It specifies CSVQRTGGENYGYTF.

V and J are TRBV11-2 and TRBJ2-1; 8 bases are a match to TRBD2. CDR1 and CDR2 from the germline V gene are SGHAT and FQNNGV. After removal of 4 bases from V and 3 bases from J, the junction contained 5 bases not matched to a gene. The CDR3 totals 15 residues. The CDR3: CASSSGGTDYNEQFF. CDR3 coding DNA: TGTGCCAGCAGCTCGGGGGGGACTGACTACAATGAGCAGTTCTTC.